This TCR beta chain is drawn from a study of chemoradiotherapy in HPV16-positive cancers. Germline CDR1 reads MNHNY; CDR2 reads SVGAGI (reference sequence). The CDR3 runs to 15 residues. Trimming took 5 bases from V and 3 from J; bases not matched to a gene: 10. Some clones are missing from TCRdb's copy, which holds only in-frame ones; the method was immunoSEQ multiplex PCR. The table includes roughly 11,000 clones, 91% detected once. Material: blood, obtained from a patient who underwent chemoradiotherapy. This clonotype originated in a human donor with HPV-associated anogenital cancer. This chain links TRBV6-6 with TRBJ2-7; TRBD1 aligns across 7 bases. The CDR3: CASSPHRDSLYEQYF. Here the CDR3 DNA reads TGTGCCAGCAGTCCCCACCGGGACAGCCTCTACGAGCAGTACTTC.